This TCR beta chain was documented in a study of blood T cells in healthy people across ages. Study at large: Capturing about one barcoded beta molecule per two T cells was achieved by template switching.

PCR was performed a second time for about 7 to 12 cycles using a sample-barcoded 5' primer and a J-beta primer mix. Tagging of each cDNA molecule was performed by a template-switch adaptor with 12 random nucleotides. TCRdb re-called the 5' RACE reads with MiXCR, one entry per CDR3 protein. The table lists nearly 800,000 distinct CDR3 sequences, 20% to 30% of them singletons. The sample was also reused in another study, on T cells of mothers and their children. This second report adds: From each mother came over 8 million TCR beta CDR3 reads, and from each child came a few million.

This clonotype originated in a boy aged 5-17 years in good health. Material for sequencing was blood.

The CDR3 region has the DNA TGCAGTGCTAAATTGGGGGGGTCCGGAGAGACCCAGTACTTC. Protein: CSAKLGGSGETQYF. The rearrangement uses TRBV20-1 and TRBJ2-5; 7 bases are a match to TRBD2. The J segment lost 4 bases and the V segment lost 4 bases, leaving 9 bases of the junction unmatched. Germline values: CDR1 DFQATT, CDR2 SNEGSKA (reference sequence). The CDR3 has 14 residues.